These 4 T cell receptor beta chains share one sample of origin, sequenced in a study of beta chain features in type 1 diabetes. Antigens of these TCRs are unknown. The isolated RNA, all of it, was reverse transcribed, so expressed TCRB transcripts were what got sequenced. The repertoire was sequenced with immunoSEQ multiplex PCR; TCRdb's copy has only in-frame clones and lacks some. The sample consists of about 240,000 clones, approximately 15% of them appearing once. Study outcomes and limitations: Moderate but significant shortening of TCRB CDR3s was recorded in all four CD4+ subsets from Type 1 diabetes patients.

What was sequenced was naive CD4+ T cells from blood. These receptors all stem from a man aged 30 to 39 with type 1 diabetes.

V and J are TRBV5-1 and TRBJ1-5; perhaps TRBD1 as D (6 bases). The CDR3 is 14 amino acids. Germline loops: CDR1 SGHRS, CDR2 YFSETQ. V lost 3 bases and J lost 4, with 11 bases in between. DNA for the CDR3: TGCGCCAGCAGCTACGACGGACAGAATCAGCCCCAGCATTTT. Translated, it gives CASSYDGQNQPQHF.

This clone was picked up a small number of times. This chain uses TRBV6-5 with TRBJ2-7; D is uncertain. Germline values: CDR1 MNHEY, CDR2 SVGAGI. There are 12 residues in the CDR3. Trimming cost V 10 bases and J 0 bases, with 10 bases left between them. CDR3 residues: CATRSSSYEQYF. In DNA, the CDR3 is TGTGCCACCCGATCGAGCTCCTACGAGCAGTACTTC.

This chain links TRBV5-4 with TRBJ2-7; TRBD1 is a possible D gene (5 bases). The CDR3 runs 14 residues. Germline CDR1 SGHNT, CDR2 YYREEE (reference sequence). Trimming stripped 4 bases from V and 3 bases from J, with 14 bases between. CDR3: CASSPAGSIYEQYF. The CDR3 nucleotides are TGTGCCAGCAGCCCAGCAGGGTCTATCTACGAGCAGTACTTC.

This chain uses TRBV7-9 with TRBJ2-7, with TRBD1 as a possible D gene (5 bases). Per the germline V gene, CDR1 is SEHNR and CDR2 is FQNEAQ (reference sequence). The CDR3 covers 12 residues. The V end was cut by 3 bases, the J end by 5 bases, with 8 bases between. The CDR3 loop is CASSLDTDEQYF. CDR3 in DNA: TGTGCCAGCAGCTTGGACACCGACGAGCAGTACTTC.